This T cell receptor beta chain was sequenced for a study of blood T cell repertoires in COVID-19. The overall study: From T cells, B-cell-depleted T cells, or PBMCs came the material, which was cDNA or gDNA.

Under the authors' procedure: Reference gene primer amplification in the assay estimated nucleated cell counts. The assay was immunoSEQ multiplex PCR, and TCRdb's table has in-frame clones only and misses some. From that table come the V and J calls and clone size; the DNA was used to work out D and trimming. Seen here are tens of thousands of clones, 85% to 90% observed once, and the top ten hold about 12%. Specimen: peripheral blood. This TCR came from a man between 65 and 85 years old with acute or convalescent COVID-19.

CDR3 DNA sequence: TGTGCCAGCAGGGACAGGCTGAGCAATGAGCAGTTCTTC. This codes for CASRDRLSNEQFF. The chain links TRBV19 to TRBJ2-1, with TRBD1 matching 8 bases. V lost 9 bases to trimming and J lost 6 bases; unmatched junction nucleotides: 7. CDR3 length equals 13 residues. The germline V gene encodes CDR1 LNHDA and CDR2 SQIVND (reference sequence). The full variable domain, its missing parts supplied by reference TRBV19 and TRBJ2-1, is DGGITQSPKYLFRKEGQNVTLSCEQNLNHDAMYWYRQDPGQGLRLIYYSQIVNDFQKGDIAEGYSVSREKKESFPLTVTSAQKNPTAFYLCASRDRLSNEQFFGPGTRLTVL.